Shown below are 27 T cell receptor beta chains from a single sample sequenced in a study of blood T cell repertoires in COVID-19. Sequenced by immunoSEQ multiplex PCR; TCRdb stores in-frame clones only, minus some. The table has 210,000 or so clones, 80% to 90% seen once. Material: PBMCs or T cells enriched from blood (not recorded which). The source is a woman aged 30 to 39 who had been exposed to COVID-19.

The chain uses TRBV27 and TRBJ1-6; the match to TRBD1 covers 8 bases. The CDR3 has 18 residues. Germline lookup yields CDR1 MNHEY and CDR2 SMNVEV (reference sequence). Trimming at V came to 6 bases and at J to 9 bases, leaving 19 bases not matched to a gene. The CDR3 DNA reads TGTGCCAGCAGCATTGCCCGCTCCGGGACAGGTGTTTTTTCACCCCTCCACTTT. Translation gives CASSIARSGTGVFSPLHF.

The V call is TRBV7-9, the J call TRBJ1-2, with a weak D call TRBD1 (6 bases). This CDR3 region has 19 residues. With 2 bases removed from V and 5 bases from J, the gap between germline ends came to 27 bases. Germline CDR1 reads SEHNR; CDR2 reads FQNEAQ (reference sequence). In nucleotides, the CDR3 is TGTGCCAGCAGCTTAAGTTTGCAGGGGTTCTTAAAGCACTCGTATGGCTACACCTTC. Residues: CASSLSLQGFLKHSYGYTF. Filled out from reference TRBV7-9 and TRBJ1-2, the complete variable domain reads DTGVSQNPRHKITKRGQNVTFRCDPISEHNRLYWYRQTLGQGPEFLTYFQNEAQLEKSRLLSDRFSAERPKGSFSTLEIQRTEQGDSAMYLCASSLSLQGFLKHSYGYTFGSGTRLTVV.

This clone was recorded a few times. The V and J genes are TRBV18 and TRBJ1-5; 7 bases fit TRBD1. V was pared by 6 bases and J by 3 bases, with 5 bases of the junction left unmatched. CDR1 and CDR2 from the germline V gene are KGHSH and LQKENI. This CDR3 is built from 14 residues. The CDR3 here is CASSYDRDNQPQHF. CDR3 nucleotide sequence: TGTGCCAGCTCGTACGACAGGGACAATCAGCCCCAGCATTTT.

The CDR3 region is CASSLAGDGWTEAFF. Written as DNA, the CDR3 is TGTGCCAGCAGTTTGGCAGGGGACGGATGGACTGAAGCTTTCTTT. The genes are TRBV6-5 and TRBJ1-1; D possibly corresponds to TRBD1 (6 bases). The V end lost 4 bases, the J end lost 5 bases, and 17 bases lay between the germline ends. The CDR3 totals 15 residues. The germline CDR1 and CDR2 sequences are MNHEY and SVGAGI.

This sequence joins TRBV5-1 and TRBJ1-2; TRBD1 agrees at 9 bases. V was pared by 4 bases and J by 7 bases, with 14 bases of the junction left unmatched. The germline V gene encodes CDR1 SGHRS and CDR2 YFSETQ. The CDR3 has 16 amino acids. CDR3 in amino acids: CASSQGGTGILGGYTF. The CDR3 bases are TGCGCCAGCAGCCAGGGCGGGACAGGGATCTTGGGTGGCTACACCTTC.

The rearrangement links TRBV18 to TRBJ2-3, with D perhaps TRBD1 (5 bases). The CDR3 length is 18 residues. With 3 bases removed from V and 2 bases from J, the gap between germline ends came to 21 bases. Germline CDR1 reads KGHSH; CDR2 reads LQKENI. The CDR3 region has the DNA TGTGCCAGCTCACCGGGGAAGGGGCAGGCCACCCTCACAGATACGCAGTATTTT. Translating gives CASSPGKGQATLTDTQYF.

The chain employs TRBV19 and TRBJ2-7; TRBD2 matches 7 bases. V shed 3 bases and J 3 bases; nucleotides not matched to a gene: 5. The V gene's germline CDR1 is LNHDA and CDR2 SQIVND (reference sequence). The CDR3 runs 14 residues. The CDR3 protein is CASSIVASGYEQYF. The CDR3 DNA follows: TGTGCCAGTAGTATTGTCGCTAGCGGCTACGAGCAGTACTTC. Looking up the rest from reference TRBV19 and TRBJ2-7 gives the full variable domain: DGGITQSPKYLFRKEGQNVTLSCEQNLNHDAMYWYRQDPGQGLRLIYYSQIVNDFQKGDIAEGYSVSREKKESFPLTVTSAQKNPTAFYLCASSIVASGYEQYFGPGTRLTVT.

This chain uses TRBV7-6 with TRBJ2-1, with 8 bases that match TRBD2. V was clipped by 4 bases and J by 2 bases; unmatched bases: 4. Germline V gene data show CDR1 as SGHVS and CDR2 as FNYEAQ. The CDR3 spans 15 residues. The CDR3 sequence is CASSSPGGAYNEQFF. In nucleotides, the CDR3 is TGTGCCAGCAGCTCACCGGGGGGGGCCTACAATGAGCAGTTCTTC.

V gene TRBV5-6 combines with J gene TRBJ2-1; tentative D call: TRBD2 (6 bases). The CDR3 is made up of 15 amino acids. Germline values: CDR1 SGHDT, CDR2 YYEEEE. V was trimmed by 2 bases and J by 5 bases, leaving 14 bases between them. The CDR3 is CASSFVGRYNNEQFF. The CDR3 DNA reads TGTGCCAGCAGCTTTGTGGGGAGGTACAACAATGAGCAGTTCTTC.

The sample holds a few counts of this clone. The V call is TRBV5-1, the J call TRBJ1-1, with D possibly matching TRBD1 (6 bases). Germline CDR1 and CDR2: SGHRS and YFSETQ. The CDR3 is 14 amino acids. Trimming took off 4 bases at V and 2 bases at J, with 12 bases between the two ends. CDR3 in DNA: TGCGCCAGCAGCGACAGGAGCCCTAACACTGAAGCTTTCTTT. Its translation: CASSDRSPNTEAFF.

This chain joins TRBV5-6 and TRBJ1-5; a possible D gene is TRBD1 (5 bases). The V end lost 1 base, the J end lost 4 bases, and 12 bases lay between the germline ends. The germline V gene encodes CDR1 SGHDT and CDR2 YYEEEE. The CDR3 contains 15 residues. In DNA form, the CDR3 reads TGTGCCAGCAGCTTGTTTAGGGGCGATAATCAGCCCCAGCATTTT. This gives the protein CASSLFRGDNQPQHF. Full variable domain (outside the CDR3, taken from reference TRBV5-6 and TRBJ1-5): DAGVTQSPTHLIKTRGQQVTLRCSPKSGHDTVSWYQQALGQGPQFIFQYYEEEERQRGNFPDRFSGHQFPNYSSELNVNALLLGDSALYLCASSLFRGDNQPQHFGDGTRLSIL.

The chain uses TRBV19 and TRBJ2-1, with 7 bases matching TRBD2. The CDR3 has 13 residues. Per the germline V gene, CDR1 is LNHDA and CDR2 is SQIVND (reference sequence). Losses at the gene ends were 6 bases for V and 9 bases for J; bases not matched to a gene: 8. The CDR3 loop reads CASSWPSGTEQFF. The CDR3 coding sequence is TGTGCCAGTAGCTGGCCTAGCGGAACTGAGCAGTTCTTC.

The J gene is TRBJ2-1, the V gene TRBV3-1 (or the pseudogene TRBV3-2), with D hard to call. V was clipped by 3 bases and J by 12 bases, with 12 bases between them. This CDR3 region has 12 residues. Germline CDR1 LGHDT, CDR2 YNNKEL (reference sequence). The CDR3 sequence: CASSHPPSGQFF. The CDR3 nucleotides read TGTGCCAGCAGCCACCCCCCCTCGGGGCAGTTCTTC.

The table lists this clone with a count of one. The chain links TRBV5-1 to TRBJ2-1; TRBD2 matches at 10 bases. The V gene's germline CDR1 is SGHRS and CDR2 YFSETQ. Trimming cost V 0 bases and J 3 bases; bases outside gene matches: 3. The CDR3 runs 16 residues. CDR3: CASSLVSGRIYNEQFF. The DNA of the CDR3 is TGCGCCAGCAGCTTGGTTAGCGGGAGGATCTACAATGAGCAGTTCTTC.

The chain joins TRBV3-1 (or the pseudogene TRBV3-2) to TRBJ2-1, with D perhaps TRBD2 (5 bases). The CDR3 loop spans 13 amino acids. Germline V gives CDR1 LGHDT, CDR2 YNNKEL (reference sequence). V was trimmed by 4 bases and J by 8 bases, leaving 12 bases between them. CDR3 loop: CASSRWEMDEQFF. The CDR3 DNA sequence: TGTGCCAGCAGCCGGTGGGAGATGGATGAGCAGTTCTTC.

The chain recombines TRBV4-1 with TRBJ1-3; TRBD1 is a possible D gene (6 bases). In germline, CDR1 is MGHRA, CDR2 YSYEKL. The CDR3 contains 15 residues. Trimming removed 1 base from V and 4 bases from J, with 11 bases in between. The CDR3 DNA sequence: TGCGCCAGCAGCCAAGTTTACAGGGAAGGAAACACCATATATTTT. This encodes CASSQVYREGNTIYF.

This chain connects TRBV6-8 to TRBJ1-3, with D perhaps TRBD1 (6 bases). Germline CDR1 and CDR2: MNHGY and SAAAGT. CDR3 length equals 13 residues. Trimming left V 7 bases short and J 4 bases short, with 11 bases between. The CDR3 loop is CASNRDTGNTIYF. The CDR3 DNA reads TGTGCCAGCAATCGGGACACGGGAAACACCATATATTTT.

This sequence joins TRBV24-1 and TRBJ2-1; D might be TRBD1 (6 bases). The V end was cut by 2 bases, the J end by 8 bases, with 6 bases between. The CDR3 length is 12 residues. Germline V gene data show CDR1 as KGHDR and CDR2 as SFDVKD. CDR3 loop: CATSDSGDEQFF. In DNA form, the CDR3 reads TGTGCCACCAGTGATTCAGGGGATGAGCAGTTCTTC.

The chain joins TRBV4-2 to TRBJ2-1, with 11 bases identical to TRBD2. Germline V gene data show CDR1 as LGHNA and CDR2 as YNFKEQ. The trim removed 0 bases at V and 8 bases at J, leaving 12 bases unmatched. The CDR3 contains 18 residues. This CDR3 is CASSQEASLTSGIDEQFF. CDR3 DNA: TGTGCCAGCAGCCAAGAGGCGTCCTTGACTAGCGGGATAGATGAGCAGTTCTTC.

The gene calls are TRBV7-2 and TRBJ2-3, with 8 positions matching TRBD2. The CDR3 is made up of 16 amino acids. V lost 1 base and J lost 0; bases outside the gene matches: 3. Germline V gene sequence: CDR1 SGHTA, CDR2 FQGNSA. The CDR3 region has the DNA TGTGCCAGCAGCTTAGGGCCTAGCGGGAGCACAGATACGCAGTATTTT. Translating gives CASSLGPSGSTDTQYF.

The V gene is TRBV29-1, the J gene TRBJ1-1; 8 nucleotides align to TRBD1. Germline assignment: CDR1 SQVTM and CDR2 ANQGSEA. Trimming at V came to 4 bases and at J to 5 bases, leaving 15 bases not matched to a gene. The CDR3 has 16 residues. The CDR3 DNA reads TGCAGCGTTGCATGGGGGCAGGGGGCAGGTGGGACTGAAGCTTTCTTT. Amino acids: CSVAWGQGAGGTEAFF.

The V gene is TRBV7-9, the J gene TRBJ2-3; a possible D gene is TRBD2 (5 bases). The germline V gene encodes CDR1 SEHNR and CDR2 FQNEAQ (reference sequence). Deletions cut 2 bases from V and 10 bases from J, with 10 bases between. This CDR3 has 12 residues. Here the CDR3 DNA reads TGTGCCAGCAGCTTACCGCCCGGGGCGCAGTATTTT. Protein: CASSLPPGAQYF.

This chain joins TRBV15 and TRBJ2-7; D remains ambiguous. Per germline, CDR1 LNHNV and CDR2 YYDKDF (reference sequence). This CDR3 spans 16 amino acids. V lost 0 bases and J lost 3, with 15 bases in between. The CDR3 coding sequence is TGTGCCACCAGCAGAGATCAGCGACGGAACCTCTACGAGCAGTACTTC. Amino acid sequence: CATSRDQRRNLYEQYF. The whole variable domain, filled in from reference TRBV15 and TRBJ2-7, reads DAMVIQNPRYQVTQFGKPVTLSCSQTLNHNVMYWYQQKSSQAPKLLFHYYDKDFNNEADTPDNFQSRRPNTSFCFLDIRSPGLGDTAMYLCATSRDQRRNLYEQYFGPGTRLTVT.

The V and J genes are TRBV5-1 and TRBJ2-1; D unresolved. The CDR3 is 12 residues long. Trimming shortened V by 5 bases and J by 3 bases, and 6 bases separated the two germline ends. CDR1 is SGHRS, CDR2 YFSETQ, per germline. The CDR3 region has the DNA TGCGCCAGCAGTCCCAACTACAATGAGCAGTTCTTC. This codes for CASSPNYNEQFF.

The chain uses TRBV30 and TRBJ1-2; 9 bases align to TRBD1. Germline V gene lookup returns CDR1 GTSNPN and CDR2 SVGIG (reference sequence). The CDR3 spans 15 residues. Germline trimming cut 1 base from V and 5 bases from J; bases unmatched to any gene: 8. The CDR3 region has the DNA TGTGCCTGGAGTGATGCGTGGGGGACAGGGTATGGCTACACCTTC. Protein product: CAWSDAWGTGYGYTF.

This rearrangement joins TRBV19 to TRBJ2-5, with D possibly matching TRBD1 (5 bases). V lost 5 bases, J lost 5 bases, and 18 bases lay in between. CDR3 length: 15 amino acids. Germline-derived CDR1 and CDR2 are LNHDA and SQIVND (reference sequence). CDR3 nucleotide sequence: TGTGCCAGTAGTTCTTGGGGCCCCAGCTCGGAGACCCAGTACTTC. As protein: CASSSWGPSSETQYF. The variable domain in full, with the rest retrieved from reference TRBV19 and TRBJ2-5, is DGGITQSPKYLFRKEGQNVTLSCEQNLNHDAMYWYRQDPGQGLRLIYYSQIVNDFQKGDIAEGYSVSREKKESFPLTVTSAQKNPTAFYLCASSSWGPSSETQYFGPGTRLLVL.

V and J are TRBV6-5 and TRBJ1-5; D may be TRBD1 (5 bases). Trimming shortened V by 7 bases and J by 0 bases, and 10 bases separated the two germline ends. CDR1 and CDR2 (germline): MNHEY, SVGAGI. The CDR3 sequence is 14 residues long. The CDR3 protein is CASTQGPSNQPQHF. CDR3 bases: TGTGCCAGCACCCAGGGCCCTAGCAATCAGCCCCAGCATTTT.